The source of this T cell receptor beta chain is a study of cytomegalovirus exposure and HLA in healthy donors. The PCR contained 60 Vbeta and 13 Jbeta primers. TCRdb's copy holds only in-frame clones and misses some; the assay was immunoSEQ multiplex PCR. This sample has around 130,000 clones; approximately 85% occur once, and the top ten carry 1.5% to 2%. The CDR3 sequence is 14 residues long. Germline V CDR1 and CDR2: SGHDN, FVKESK. V gave up 1 base and J gave up 5 bases, with 11 bases separating them. Input material: PBMCs. The chain has TRBV14 and TRBJ1-1, with D possibly matching TRBD1 (6 bases). The sequence was obtained from a boy between 10 and 17 years old in good health and CMV-seronegative. In nucleotides, the CDR3 is TGTGCCAGCAGCCAAGGATCAGGGGATACTGAAGCTTTCTTT. Its protein is CASSQGSGDTEAFF. Using reference TRBV14 and TRBJ1-1 for the parts outside the CDR3, the full variable domain is EAGVTQFPSHSVIEKGQTVTLRCDPISGHDNLYWYRRVMGKEIKFLLHFVKESKQDESGMPNNRFLAERTGGTYSTLKVQPAELEDSGVYFCASSQGSGDTEAFFGQGTRLTVV.